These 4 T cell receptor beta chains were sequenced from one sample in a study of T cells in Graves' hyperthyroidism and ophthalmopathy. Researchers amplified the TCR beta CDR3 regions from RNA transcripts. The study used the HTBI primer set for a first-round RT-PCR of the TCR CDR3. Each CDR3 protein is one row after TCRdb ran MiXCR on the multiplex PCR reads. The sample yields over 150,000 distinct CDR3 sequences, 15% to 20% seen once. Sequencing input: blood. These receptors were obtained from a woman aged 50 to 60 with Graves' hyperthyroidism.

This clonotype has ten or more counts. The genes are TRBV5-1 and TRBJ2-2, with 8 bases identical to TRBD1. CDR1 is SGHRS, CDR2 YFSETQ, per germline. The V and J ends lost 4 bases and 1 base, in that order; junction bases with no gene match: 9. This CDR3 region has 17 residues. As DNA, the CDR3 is TGCGCCAGCAGCCTGGGACAGGATTTGGAGAACACCGGGGAGCTGTTTTTT. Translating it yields CASSLGQDLENTGELFF.

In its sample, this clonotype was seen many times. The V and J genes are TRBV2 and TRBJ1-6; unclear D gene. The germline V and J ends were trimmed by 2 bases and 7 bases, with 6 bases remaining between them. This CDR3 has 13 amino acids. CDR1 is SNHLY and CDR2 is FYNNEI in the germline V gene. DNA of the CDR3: TGTGCCAGCAGTGAAAGTGTAAATTCACCCCTCCACTTT. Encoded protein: CASSESVNSPLHF. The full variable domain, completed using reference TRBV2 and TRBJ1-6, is EPEVTQTPSHQVTQMGQEVILRCVPISNHLYFYWYRQILGQKVEFLVSFYNNEISEKSEIFDDQFSVERPDGSNFTLKIRSTKLEDSAMYFCASSESVNSPLHFGNGTRLTVT.

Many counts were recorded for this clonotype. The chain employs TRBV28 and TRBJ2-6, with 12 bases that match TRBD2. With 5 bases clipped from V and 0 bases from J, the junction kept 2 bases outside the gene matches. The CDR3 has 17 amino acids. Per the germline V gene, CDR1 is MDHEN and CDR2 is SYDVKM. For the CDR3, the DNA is TGTGCCAGCAGTCGGACTAGCGGGGCCTCTGGGGCCAACGTCCTGACTTTC. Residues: CASSRTSGASGANVLTF.

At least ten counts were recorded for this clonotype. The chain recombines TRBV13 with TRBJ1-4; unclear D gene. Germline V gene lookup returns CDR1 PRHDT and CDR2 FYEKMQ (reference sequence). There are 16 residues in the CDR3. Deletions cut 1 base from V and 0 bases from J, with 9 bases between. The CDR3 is CASSLVRGATNEKLFF. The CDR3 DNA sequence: TGTGCCAGCAGCTTAGTGCGGGGAGCAACTAATGAAAAACTGTTTTTT.